This T cell receptor (beta chain) originates from a study of blood T cell repertoires in COVID-19. The CDR3 covers 15 residues. In the authors' workflow: Amplifying reference gene primers gave estimates of nucleated cell counts. Clones were sequenced by immunoSEQ multiplex PCR, and TCRdb holds only the in-frame ones, with some missing. That table is the source of V, J and clone size, and D and trimming were worked out from the DNA. The table lists approximately 300,000 clones, roughly 88% of them singletons. The genes are TRBV21-1 and TRBJ1-1. TRBV21-1 is designated a pseudogene. Material for sequencing was peripheral blood. This TCR came from a woman in her 50s with active or convalescent COVID-19. CDR3 loop: CASSPRQQTRGEAFF. CDR3 bases: TGTGCCAGCAGCCCCCGACAGCAAACCCGGGGGGAAGCTTTCTTT.